The 11 T cell receptor beta chains presented below share a single source sample, sequenced in a study of blood T cells in healthy people across ages. Alongside a J-beta primer mix, a sample-barcoded 5' primer served in a second PCR lasting roughly 6 to 11 cycles. TCRdb re-called the 5' RACE reads through MiXCR, storing one row per CDR3 protein. Of approximately 1.5 million distinct CDR3 sequences in the sample, approximately 32% were seen once. The sample consisted of blood. These TCRs come from a woman aged 30 to 39 in good health.

This clonotype was detected a few times. CDR3 region: CATSRETAPWNIQYF. The CDR3, as DNA: TGTGCCACCAGCAGAGAGACGGCCCCATGGAACATTCAGTACTTC. The J gene is TRBJ2-4, the V gene TRBV15; D is undetermined. Germline V gene sequence: CDR1 LNHNV, CDR2 YYDKDF (reference sequence). Trimming left V 0 bases short and J 7 bases short, with 13 bases between. The CDR3 length is 15 residues.

The V call is TRBV6-1, the J call TRBJ1-2; unclear D gene. Trimming took off 4 bases at V and 8 bases at J, with 8 bases between the two ends. The CDR3 runs to 11 residues. CDR1 and CDR2 (germline): MNHNS, SASEGT. This CDR3 is CASSARKGYTF. The CDR3, as DNA: TGTGCCAGCAGTGCTCGAAAGGGCTACACCTTC.

This chain links TRBV28 with TRBJ1-5; perhaps TRBD1 as D (6 bases). This CDR3 region has 16 residues. V lost 4 bases and J 1 base, leaving 14 bases between the germline ends. CDR1 and CDR2 (germline): MDHEN, SYDVKM. CDR3 amino acids: CASSSGQKGSNQPQHF. CDR3 nucleotide sequence: TGTGCCAGCAGTTCAGGACAGAAGGGAAGCAATCAGCCCCAGCATTTT.

This clonotype was seen a few times. The J gene is TRBJ1-1, the V gene TRBV5-5; D remains unclear. Germline V gives CDR1 SGHKS, CDR2 YYEKEE (reference sequence). V lost 0 bases and J 11 bases, leaving 14 bases between the germline ends. This CDR3 spans 13 amino acids. CDR3 nucleotide sequence: TGTGCCAGCAGCTTGGGGACCGGCCTCGAGGCTTTCTTT. Amino acids: CASSLGTGLEAFF.

A note on this clonotype: This may arise from a read error, as a much more abundant clone is one base away. V gene TRBV12-3 or TRBV12-4 combines with J gene TRBJ2-3; D unclear. The ends were cut back, 4 bases at V and 2 bases at J, with 10 bases in the middle. There are 14 residues in the CDR3. The CDR3 sequence is CASSSSVVTDTQYF. CDR3 sequence (DNA): TGTGCCAGCAGTTCCTCGGTGGTCACAGATACGCAGTATTTT.

J is TRBJ2-5 and V is TRBV20-1; perhaps TRBD2 as D (6 bases). CDR1 and CDR2 (germline): DFQATT, SNEGSKA (reference sequence). V shed 6 bases and J shed 11 bases, with 28 bases lying between them. The CDR3 has 15 residues. The DNA for the CDR3 is TGCAGTGCCGAGTTCGGGAGTATGCAGGACAATGAGCAGTACTTC. Translated, it gives CSAEFGSMQDNEQYF.

Of note for this clonotype: A read error may account for a junction end that differs from germline. This CDR3 is CAGSLPRPGNYGYTF. The DNA for the CDR3 is TGTGCCGGCAGCCTCCCCAGGCCAGGCAACTATGGCTACACCTTC. The chain recombines TRBV6-2 or TRBV6-3 with TRBJ1-2; D is uncertain. The germline V gene encodes CDR1 MNHEY and CDR2 SVGEGT. This CDR3 is built from 15 residues.

J is TRBJ1-3 and V is TRBV9; 8 nucleotides agree with TRBD1. Germline assignment: CDR1 SGDLS and CDR2 YYNGEE. Trimming took 0 bases from V and 0 from J; bases not matched to a gene: 8. The CDR3 contains 18 residues. CDR3: CASSVGRTGPFSGNTIYF. CDR3 DNA: TGTGCCAGCAGCGTAGGTAGGACAGGGCCCTTCTCTGGAAACACCATATATTTT.

The chain uses TRBV7-2 and TRBJ2-1, with 8 positions matching TRBD1. This CDR3 has 13 residues. V gave up 2 bases and J gave up 9 bases; unmatched junction bases: 3. The germline CDR1 and CDR2 sequences are SGHTA and FQGNSA. CDR3 sequence (DNA): TGTGCCAGCAGCTTACAGACAGGGGTTGAGCAGTTCTTC. Translating gives CASSLQTGVEQFF. The full variable domain, completed using reference TRBV7-2 and TRBJ2-1, is GAGVSQSPSNKVTEKGKDVELRCDPISGHTALYWYRQSLGQGLEFLIYFQGNSAPDKSGLPSDRFSAERTGGSVSTLTIQRTQQEDSAVYLCASSLQTGVEQFFGPGTRLTVL.

The V gene is TRBV20-1, the J gene TRBJ1-1; the D gene is possibly TRBD1 (5 bases). This CDR3 comprises 14 residues. Germline-derived CDR1 and CDR2 are DFQATT and SNEGSKA (reference sequence). The V gene lost 2 bases and the J gene lost 7 bases, with 17 bases spanning the gap. The CDR3: CSARSRRGLGEAFF. The CDR3 nucleotides are TGCAGTGCTAGATCCCGGCGGGGGTTGGGTGAAGCTTTCTTT.

Worth noting for this clonotype: One end of the junction fails to match germline, which may point to a read error. The chain combines TRBV24-1 with TRBJ1-4; D not certain. Per the germline V gene, CDR1 is KGHDR and CDR2 is SFDVKD. This CDR3 is 15 amino acids long. The CDR3 sequence is CATSPRTHFNEELFF. CDR3 sequence (DNA): TGTGCCACCAGTCCAAGGACCCACTTTAATGAAGAACTGTTTTTT.